The TCR beta chain described here comes from a study of T-cell memory formation after mild COVID-19. Germline values: CDR1 SGHRS, CDR2 YFSETQ. The CDR3 has 14 residues. Trimming pared 4 bases from V and 4 bases from J, leaving 12 bases between. This clonotype has a handful of counts. Constant-segment-primed 5'RACE gave TCR alpha and TCR beta cDNA libraries with sample barcodes and UMIs. A single record per CDR3 protein comes from TCRdb applying MiXCR to the 5' RACE reads. Among hundreds of thousands of distinct CDR3 sequences listed, about a fifth were seen once. Sequencing was done on a sample of PBMCs or a T cell subset sorted from them (not recorded which). The sequence was collected from an adult woman who had mild COVID-19 (a few samples of this study predate the infection). Cell type and time point are not known. The V call is TRBV5-1, the J call TRBJ1-3; D remains unclear. CDR3 in amino acids: CASSTTSHGNTIYF. For the CDR3, the DNA is TGCGCCAGCAGCACGACGTCGCACGGAAACACCATATATTTT.